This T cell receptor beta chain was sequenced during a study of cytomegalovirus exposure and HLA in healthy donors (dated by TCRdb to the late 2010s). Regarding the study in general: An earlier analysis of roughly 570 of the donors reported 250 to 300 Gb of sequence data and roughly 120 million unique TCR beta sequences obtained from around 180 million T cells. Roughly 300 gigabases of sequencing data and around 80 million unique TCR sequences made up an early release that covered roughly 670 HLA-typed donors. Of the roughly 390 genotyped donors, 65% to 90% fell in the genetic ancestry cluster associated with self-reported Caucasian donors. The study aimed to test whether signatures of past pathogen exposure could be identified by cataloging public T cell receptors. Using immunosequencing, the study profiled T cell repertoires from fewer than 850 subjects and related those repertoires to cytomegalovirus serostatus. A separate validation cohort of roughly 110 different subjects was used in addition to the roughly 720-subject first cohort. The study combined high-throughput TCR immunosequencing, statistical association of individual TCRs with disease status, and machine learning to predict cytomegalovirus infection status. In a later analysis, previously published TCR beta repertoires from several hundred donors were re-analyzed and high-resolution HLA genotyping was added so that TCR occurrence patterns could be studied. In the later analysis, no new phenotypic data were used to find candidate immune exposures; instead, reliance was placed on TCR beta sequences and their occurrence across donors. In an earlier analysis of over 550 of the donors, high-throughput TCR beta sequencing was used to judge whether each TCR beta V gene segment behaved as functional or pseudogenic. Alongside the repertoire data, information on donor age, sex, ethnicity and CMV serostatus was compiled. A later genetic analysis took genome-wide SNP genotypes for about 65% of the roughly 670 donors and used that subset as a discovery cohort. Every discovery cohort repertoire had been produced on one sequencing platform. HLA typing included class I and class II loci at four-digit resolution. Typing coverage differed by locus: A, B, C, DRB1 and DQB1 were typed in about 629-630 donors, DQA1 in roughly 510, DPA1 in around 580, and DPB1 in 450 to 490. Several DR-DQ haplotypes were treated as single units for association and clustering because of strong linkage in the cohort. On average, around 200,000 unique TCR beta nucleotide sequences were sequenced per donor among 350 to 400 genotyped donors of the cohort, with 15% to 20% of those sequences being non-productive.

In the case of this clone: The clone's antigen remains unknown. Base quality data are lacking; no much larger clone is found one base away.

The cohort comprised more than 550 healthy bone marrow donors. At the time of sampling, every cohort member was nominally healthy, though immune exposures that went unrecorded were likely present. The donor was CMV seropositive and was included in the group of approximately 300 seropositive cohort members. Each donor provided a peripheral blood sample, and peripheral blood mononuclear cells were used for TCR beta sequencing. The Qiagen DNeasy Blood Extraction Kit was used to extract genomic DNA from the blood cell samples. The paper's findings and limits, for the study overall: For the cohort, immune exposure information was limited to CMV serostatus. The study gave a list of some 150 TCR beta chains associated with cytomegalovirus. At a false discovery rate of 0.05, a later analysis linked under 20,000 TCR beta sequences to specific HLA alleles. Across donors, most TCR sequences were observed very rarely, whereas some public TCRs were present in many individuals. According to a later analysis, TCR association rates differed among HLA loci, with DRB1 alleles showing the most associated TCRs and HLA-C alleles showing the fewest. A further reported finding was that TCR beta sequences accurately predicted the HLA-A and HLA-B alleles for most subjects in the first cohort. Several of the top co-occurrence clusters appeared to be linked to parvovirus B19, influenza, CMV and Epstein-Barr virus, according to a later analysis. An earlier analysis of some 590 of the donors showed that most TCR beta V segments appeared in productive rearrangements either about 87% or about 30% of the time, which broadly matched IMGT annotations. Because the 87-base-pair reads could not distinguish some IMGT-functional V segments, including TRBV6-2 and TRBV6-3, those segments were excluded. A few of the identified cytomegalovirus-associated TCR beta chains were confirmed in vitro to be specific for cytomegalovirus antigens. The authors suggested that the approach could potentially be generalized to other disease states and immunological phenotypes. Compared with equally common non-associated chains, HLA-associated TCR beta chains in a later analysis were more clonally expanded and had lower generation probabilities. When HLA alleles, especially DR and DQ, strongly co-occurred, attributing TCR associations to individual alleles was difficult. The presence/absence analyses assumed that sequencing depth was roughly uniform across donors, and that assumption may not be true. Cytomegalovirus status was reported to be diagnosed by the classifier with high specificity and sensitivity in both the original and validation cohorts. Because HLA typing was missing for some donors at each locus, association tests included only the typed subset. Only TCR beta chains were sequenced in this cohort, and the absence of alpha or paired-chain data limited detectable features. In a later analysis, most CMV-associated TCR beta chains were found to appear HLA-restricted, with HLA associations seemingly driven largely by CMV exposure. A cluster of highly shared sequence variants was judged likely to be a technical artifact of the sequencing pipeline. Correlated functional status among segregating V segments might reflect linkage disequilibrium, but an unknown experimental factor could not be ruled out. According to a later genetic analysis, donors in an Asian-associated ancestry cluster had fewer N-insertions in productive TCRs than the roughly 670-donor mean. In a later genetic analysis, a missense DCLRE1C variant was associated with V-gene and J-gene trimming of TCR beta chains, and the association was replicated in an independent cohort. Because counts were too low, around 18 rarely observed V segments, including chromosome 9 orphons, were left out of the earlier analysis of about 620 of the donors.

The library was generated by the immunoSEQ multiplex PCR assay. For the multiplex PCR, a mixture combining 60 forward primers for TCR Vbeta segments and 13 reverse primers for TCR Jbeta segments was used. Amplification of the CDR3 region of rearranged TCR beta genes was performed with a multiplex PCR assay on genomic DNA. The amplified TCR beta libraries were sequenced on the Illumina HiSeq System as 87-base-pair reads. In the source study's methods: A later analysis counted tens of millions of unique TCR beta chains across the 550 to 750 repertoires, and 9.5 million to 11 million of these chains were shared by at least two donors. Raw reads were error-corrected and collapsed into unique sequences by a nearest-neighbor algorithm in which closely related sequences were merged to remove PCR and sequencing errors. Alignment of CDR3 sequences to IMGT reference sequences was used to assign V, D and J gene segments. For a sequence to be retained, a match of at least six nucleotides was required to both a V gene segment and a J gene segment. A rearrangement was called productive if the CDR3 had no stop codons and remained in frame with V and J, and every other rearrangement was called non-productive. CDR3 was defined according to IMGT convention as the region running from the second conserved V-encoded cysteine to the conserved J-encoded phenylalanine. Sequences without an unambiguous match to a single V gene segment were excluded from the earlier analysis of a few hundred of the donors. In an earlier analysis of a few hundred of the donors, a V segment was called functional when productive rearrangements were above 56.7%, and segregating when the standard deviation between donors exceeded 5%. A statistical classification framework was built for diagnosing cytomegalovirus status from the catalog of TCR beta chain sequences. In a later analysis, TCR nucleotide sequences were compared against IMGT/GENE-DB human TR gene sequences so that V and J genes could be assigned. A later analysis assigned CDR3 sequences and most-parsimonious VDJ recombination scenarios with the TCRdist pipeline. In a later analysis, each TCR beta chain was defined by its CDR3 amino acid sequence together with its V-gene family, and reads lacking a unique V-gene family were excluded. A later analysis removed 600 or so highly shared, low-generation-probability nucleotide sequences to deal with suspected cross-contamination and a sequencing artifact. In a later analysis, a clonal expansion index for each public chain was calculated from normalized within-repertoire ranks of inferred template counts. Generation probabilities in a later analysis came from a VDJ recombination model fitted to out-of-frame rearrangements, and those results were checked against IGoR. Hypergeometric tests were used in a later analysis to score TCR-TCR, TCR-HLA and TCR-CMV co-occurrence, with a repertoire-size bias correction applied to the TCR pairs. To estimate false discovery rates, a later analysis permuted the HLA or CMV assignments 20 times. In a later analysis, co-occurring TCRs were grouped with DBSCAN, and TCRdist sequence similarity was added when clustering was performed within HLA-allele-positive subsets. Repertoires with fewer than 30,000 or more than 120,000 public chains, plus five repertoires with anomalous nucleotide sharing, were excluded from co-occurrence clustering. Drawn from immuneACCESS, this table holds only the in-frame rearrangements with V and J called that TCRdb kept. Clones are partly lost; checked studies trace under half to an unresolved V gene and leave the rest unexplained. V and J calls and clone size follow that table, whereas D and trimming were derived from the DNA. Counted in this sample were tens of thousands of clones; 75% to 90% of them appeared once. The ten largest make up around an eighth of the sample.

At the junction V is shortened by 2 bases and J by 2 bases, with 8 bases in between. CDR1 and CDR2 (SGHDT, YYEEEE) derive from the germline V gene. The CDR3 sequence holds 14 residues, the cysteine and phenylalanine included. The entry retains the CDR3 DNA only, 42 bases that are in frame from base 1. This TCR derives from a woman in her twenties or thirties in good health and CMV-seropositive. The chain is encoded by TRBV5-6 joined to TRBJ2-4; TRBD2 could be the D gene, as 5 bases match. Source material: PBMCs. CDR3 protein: CASSFGGTKNIQYF. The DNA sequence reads TGTGCCAGCAGCTTCGGAGGAACCAAAAACATTCAGTACTTC.